This T cell receptor (beta chain) comes out of a study of cytomegalovirus exposure and HLA in healthy donors. This CDR3 region has 13 residues. The V segment lost 9 bases and the J segment 2 bases; nucleotides outside the gene matches: 7. Germline V gene lookup returns CDR1 LNHDA and CDR2 SQIVND (reference sequence). PCR employed 60 Vbeta and 13 Jbeta primers. TCRdb's table, derived via immunoSEQ multiplex PCR, lists solely in-frame clones and lacks some. This sample's table has 120,000 or so clones. A remark on this clone: Its antigen is not identified.

General study results and limits: Roughly 170 TCR beta chains were listed as cytomegalovirus-associated.

This rearrangement joins TRBV19 to TRBJ2-7; TRBD2 aligns across 7 bases. The clonotype comes from a man between 18 and 29 years old in good health and CMV-seronegative. Sequences were obtained from PBMCs. The CDR3 region is CASGPGGAYEQYF. In DNA form, the CDR3 reads TGTGCCAGCGGGCCTGGGGGGGCCTACGAGCAGTACTTC.